The 22 T cell receptor beta chains below were found in one sample sequenced in a study of tumour-infiltrating T cells in Burkitt lymphoma. Here immunoSEQ multiplex PCR was the method, and the copy in TCRdb shows in-frame clones only, minus some. The table lists tens of thousands of clones, about a third of them singletons, with 2.9% in the top ten. What was sequenced was tumor tissue. These receptors were collected from a human donor with Burkitt lymphoma.

Only a few counts were recorded for this clone. The chain couples TRBV2 to TRBJ2-5; the D is unclear. Germline values: CDR1 SNHLY, CDR2 FYNNEI. CDR3 size: 13 residues. The germline V and J ends were trimmed by 4 bases and 1 base, with 7 bases remaining between them. For the CDR3, the DNA is TGTGCCAGCAGTGGCCTGCTCCAAGAGACCCAGTACTTC. Its protein is CASSGLLQETQYF.

The chain recombines TRBV29-1 with TRBJ1-1; tentative D call: TRBD1 (6 bases). Germline CDR1 SQVTM, CDR2 ANQGSEA. This CDR3 region has 15 residues. Trimming removed 2 bases from V and 5 bases from J, with 18 bases in between. In DNA, the CDR3 is TGCAGCGTTGAAACGGTACGGGGGGCTGGGACTGAAGCTTTCTTT. Its translation: CSVETVRGAGTEAFF.

J is TRBJ1-4 and V is TRBV15; D is undetermined. Trimming removed 7 bases at V and 7 bases at J, with 10 bases between. CDR1 and CDR2 (germline): LNHNV, YYDKDF (reference sequence). The CDR3 is 12 residues long. CDR3 loop: CATTRVAEKLFF. The CDR3 bases are TGTGCCACCACAAGGGTTGCTGAAAAACTGTTTTTT. Variable domain in full (rest from reference TRBV15 and TRBJ1-4): DAMVIQNPRYQVTQFGKPVTLSCSQTLNHNVMYWYQQKSSQAPKLLFHYYDKDFNNEADTPDNFQSRRPNTSFCFLDIRSPGLGDTAMYLCATTRVAEKLFFGSGTQLSVL.

The rearrangement joins TRBV5-1 to TRBJ1-1; possibly TRBD1 for D (6 bases). Trimming removed 6 bases at V and 1 base at J, with 13 bases between. The CDR3 extends over 14 amino acids. Germline CDR1 is SGHRS and CDR2 is YFSETQ. CDR3 loop: CASNLDRSNTEAFF. DNA of the CDR3: TGCGCCAGCAACCTAGACAGGTCGAACACTGAAGCTTTCTTT.

This chain uses TRBV4-2 with TRBJ2-3; 7 bases map to TRBD2. This CDR3 comprises 16 residues. With V trimmed by 0 bases and J by 10 bases, 13 bases remained unmatched. The germline gives CDR1 LGHNA, CDR2 YNFKEQ. The CDR3 DNA follows: TGTGCCAGCAGCCAAGATTTAGCACAACCGGGGGGTGCGCAGTATTTT. Amino acids: CASSQDLAQPGGAQYF.

V and J are TRBV5-1 and TRBJ1-1; 8 bases align to TRBD1. Losses at the gene ends were 5 bases for V and 2 bases for J; bases not matched to a gene: 5. CDR3 length equals 14 residues. Per germline, CDR1 SGHRS and CDR2 YFSETQ. CDR3 region: CASRLGQDNTEAFF. The CDR3 DNA follows: TGCGCCAGCAGGCTGGGACAGGACAACACTGAAGCTTTCTTT.

The chain is built from TRBV4-1 and TRBJ2-7; either TRBD1 or TRBD2 may supply D (5 bases each). Looked up from germline, CDR1 is MGHRA and CDR2 is YSYEKL. CDR3 length: 15 residues. Trimming stripped 1 base from V and 2 bases from J, with 12 bases between. The CDR3: CASSQAYPGPYEQYF. The CDR3 bases are TGCGCCAGCAGCCAAGCTTACCCGGGACCCTACGAGCAGTACTTC.

The chain recombines TRBV6-6 with TRBJ1-1; the D is unclear. V lost 0 bases, J lost 1 base, and 6 bases lay in between. Germline V CDR1 and CDR2: MNHNY, SVGAGI (reference sequence). The CDR3 covers 14 residues. The CDR3 sequence is CASSYSAGNTEAFF. As DNA, the CDR3 is TGTGCCAGCAGTTACTCGGCAGGGAACACTGAAGCTTTCTTT.

This chain joins TRBV2 and TRBJ1-4, with TRBD1 matching 7 bases. J was trimmed by 2 bases and V by 6 bases; bases with no gene match: 3. The germline gives CDR1 SNHLY, CDR2 FYNNEI. The CDR3 covers 14 residues. The CDR3 sequence: CASRNRGTNEKLFF. In DNA form, the CDR3 reads TGTGCCAGCAGAAACAGGGGCACTAATGAAAAACTGTTTTTT.

The chain recombines TRBV28 with TRBJ2-5; D gene uncertain. The ends were cut back, 4 bases at V and 0 bases at J, with 15 bases in the middle. Germline V gene lookup returns CDR1 MDHEN and CDR2 SYDVKM. This CDR3 is 16 amino acids long. The CDR3 sequence: CASSSRKDLNQETQYF. Here the CDR3 DNA reads TGTGCCAGCAGTTCCCGTAAGGATCTGAACCAAGAGACCCAGTACTTC. Full variable domain (outside the CDR3, taken from reference TRBV28 and TRBJ2-5): DVKVTQSSRYLVKRTGEKVFLECVQDMDHENMFWYRQDPGLGLRLIYFSYDVKMKEKGDIPEGYSVSREKKERFSLILESASTNQTSMYLCASSSRKDLNQETQYFGPGTRLLVL.

The rearrangement links TRBV5-1 to TRBJ2-1, with TRBD1 identical over 9 bases. The junction had 8 bases not matched to a gene; V was cut back by 7 bases and J by 9 bases. Germline V gene sequence: CDR1 SGHRS, CDR2 YFSETQ. The CDR3 contains 13 residues. The CDR3: CASSRDRAGEQFF. The DNA for the CDR3 is TGCGCCAGCTCCCGGGACAGGGCGGGTGAGCAGTTCTTC.

The genes are TRBV16 and TRBJ1-5, with D unclear. The V gene lost 2 bases and the J gene lost 0 bases, with 8 bases spanning the gap. This CDR3 is built from 15 residues. Germline CDR1 is KGHSY and CDR2 is FQNENV. The CDR3: CASSQRRNSNQPQHF. For the CDR3, the DNA is TGTGCCAGCAGCCAACGGCGTAATAGCAATCAGCCCCAGCATTTT. The full variable domain, its missing parts supplied by reference TRBV16 and TRBJ1-5, is GEEVAQTPKHLVRGEGQKAKLYCAPIKGHSYVFWYQQVLKNEFKFLISFQNENVFDETGMPKERFSAKCLPNSPCSLEIQATKLEDSAVYFCASSQRRNSNQPQHFGDGTRLSIL.

This chain joins TRBV19 and TRBJ1-2; maybe TRBD1 (5 bases). CDR1 LNHDA and CDR2 SQIVND come from the germline V gene (reference sequence). The V and J ends lost 6 bases and 8 bases respectively, with 16 bases between them. This CDR3 contains 13 residues. CDR3 DNA: TGTGCCAGTAGGCCTGCAGGGTTCTTAGGCTACACCTTC. Translating gives CASRPAGFLGYTF.

The table lists this clone with a count of one. This rearrangement joins TRBV4-2 to TRBJ1-5; possible D gene TRBD1, 5 bases. Trimming cost V 3 bases and J 0 bases, with 9 bases left between them. This CDR3 has 15 amino acids. Germline CDR1 is LGHNA and CDR2 is YNFKEQ. This chain's CDR3 is CASSHNRNSNQPQHF. The DNA for the CDR3 is TGTGCCAGCAGCCACAACAGGAATAGCAATCAGCCCCAGCATTTT.

This clone was picked up a small number of times. The rearrangement uses TRBV4-1 and TRBJ2-1, with TRBD2 identical over 10 bases. Germline V CDR1 and CDR2: MGHRA, YSYEKL. This CDR3 region has 17 residues. Germline trimming cut 5 bases from V and 7 bases from J; bases unmatched to any gene: 14. The CDR3 coding sequence is TGCGCCAGCAGCAAGATGGGCCTGAGCGGGGGGGCTAATGAGCAGTTCTTC. Translated, it gives CASSKMGLSGGANEQFF.

This clone appeared a few times. This rearrangement joins TRBV28 to TRBJ2-5; D remains unclear. V was cut by 10 bases and J by 5 bases, with 17 bases left in between. This CDR3 has 13 residues. Germline V gene sequence: CDR1 MDHEN, CDR2 SYDVKM. The CDR3 DNA reads as TGTGCCACCGATGGGCTTTATGAGGAGACCCAGTACTTC. Translating gives CATDGLYEETQYF.

The rearrangement links TRBV7-9 to TRBJ1-1; possibly TRBD1 for D (6 bases). V was pared by 4 bases and J by 11 bases, with 11 bases between. CDR3 length: 11 residues. The V gene's germline CDR1 is SEHNR and CDR2 FQNEAQ (reference sequence). The CDR3 protein is CASSSQGTAFF. CDR3 DNA: TGTGCCAGCAGCTCTCAGGGGACGGCTTTCTTT.

The gene calls are TRBV9 and TRBJ2-3, with 11 bases identical to TRBD2. V lost 3 bases to trimming and J lost 2 bases; unmatched junction nucleotides: 2. CDR1 is SGDLS, CDR2 YYNGEE, per germline. The CDR3 runs to 15 residues. The DNA for the CDR3 is TGTGCCAGCAGCGCGACTAGCGGGGTCACAGATACGCAGTATTTT. Residues: CASSATSGVTDTQYF. Based on the CDR3 plus reference TRBV9 and TRBJ2-3, the full variable domain is DSGVTQTPKHLITATGQRVTLRCSPRSGDLSVYWYQQSLDQGLQFLIQYYNGEERAKGNILERFSAQQFPDLHSELNLSSLELGDSALYFCASSATSGVTDTQYFGPGTRLTVL.

There are a few counts of this clone. The genes are TRBV5-4 and TRBJ2-7; possibly TRBD2 for D (6 bases). V gave up 1 base and J gave up 6 bases, with 8 bases separating them. Germline CDR1 SGHNT, CDR2 YYREEE (reference sequence). CDR3 size: 12 residues. The CDR3 protein is CASSLIGGEQYF. CDR3 bases: TGTGCCAGCAGCTTGATCGGGGGCGAGCAGTACTTC.

The chain combines TRBV14 with TRBJ1-2; no reliable D call. Germline lookup yields CDR1 SGHDN and CDR2 FVKESK. There are 13 residues in the CDR3. V lost 1 base, J lost 4 bases, and 7 bases lay in between. The CDR3 region is CASSQGAGYGYTF. The CDR3 bases are TGTGCCAGCAGCCAAGGGGCGGGCTATGGCTACACCTTC.

This clone has a single count. This sequence joins TRBV28 and TRBJ1-2; TRBD1 might be the D (6 bases). Germline CDR1 is MDHEN and CDR2 is SYDVKM. Deletions cut 5 bases from V and 8 bases from J, with 18 bases between. This CDR3 contains 14 residues. CDR3 nucleotides: TGTGCCAGCAGTCCTCCTGACAGGCTACAGGGCTACACCTTC. The encoded protein is CASSPPDRLQGYTF.

There are a few counts of this clone. This chain uses TRBV4-2 with TRBJ1-3; D unresolved. Per germline, CDR1 LGHNA and CDR2 YNFKEQ. The V end was cut by 2 bases, the J end by 5 bases, with 10 bases between. CDR3 length equals 14 residues. As DNA, the CDR3 is TGTGCCAGCAGCCAAAATCAAATACGAAACACCATATATTTT. This sequence encodes CASSQNQIRNTIYF.